Included here is one T cell receptor beta chain sequence, with context. The antigen is unknown. A sample-barcoded 5' primer and a J-beta primer mix were used in a second PCR of about 7 to 12 cycles. TCRdb itself ran the 5' RACE reads through MiXCR, one entry per CDR3 protein. The table records about 770,000 distinct CDR3 sequences, around 45% of them present only once. The data belong to a study of blood T cells in healthy people across ages. Findings of the study overall: One million T cells yielded diversity estimates that were considered underestimates. Any changes in expanded clonotypes were possibly confounded, as donor CMV status remained unknown. With age, beta diversity per million T cells declined roughly linearly, significantly by approximately 40.

PBMCs were isolated at a quantity of at least 7 million per sample. V lost 0 bases and J lost 6; bases outside the gene matches: 8. Germline CDR1 is LNHNV and CDR2 is YYDKDF (reference sequence). CDR3 length: 16 amino acids. This TCR was recovered from a man aged 60 to 75 in good health. Sequenced input: blood. The chain couples TRBV15 to TRBJ2-3, with TRBD1 matching 8 bases. CDR3 in amino acids: CATSRDWSGGGDTQYF. The CDR3, as DNA: TGTGCCACCAGCAGAGATTGGTCAGGGGGCGGTGATACGCAGTATTTT.